Given below is one TCR beta chain in context. What it recognizes is unknown. TCRdb keeps only in-frame clones here, not all; method: immunoSEQ multiplex PCR. Of roughly 700,000 clones in the sample, around 92% were seen once. This entry comes from a study of Ad26.COV2.S vaccination and SARS-CoV-2 variants. In the study overall: COV1001, an Ad26.COV2.S trial, supplied this vaccine-arm donor. Doses of Ad26.COV2.S were injected into muscle once or twice, 56 days apart.

As to treatment: approximately 18 received Ad26.COV2.S at low or high dose, single or two shots; roughly 5 received placebo; per-sample allocation not given. Sample collection was performed on day 63 after the first vaccine or placebo injection. Trimming removed 1 base from V and 8 bases from J, with 14 bases in between. Germline V gene sequence: CDR1 SGHTA, CDR2 FQGNSA. This CDR3 region has 14 residues. Study outcomes and limitations: Total responses of T cells may have been underestimated by the analyses of TCR breadth and depth. Similar non-spike TCR breadth was seen in vaccine and placebo recipients.

The specimen was peripheral blood, collected in a trial of Ad26.COV2.S vaccine versus placebo. The TCR comes from a person aged 18 to 65 who received the Ad26.COV2.S COVID-19 vaccine or a placebo. J is TRBJ1-2 and V is TRBV7-2; no definite D call. CDR3 DNA sequence: TGTGCCAGCAGCTTAGGTGACTCCTTGGGGGGCTACACCTTC. Translation: CASSLGDSLGGYTF.